The 7 T cell receptor beta chains presented below share a single source sample, sequenced in a study of blood T cell repertoires in COVID-19. The table came from immunoSEQ multiplex PCR; TCRdb's copy has only in-frame clones and leaves some out. The repertoire includes fewer than 250,000 clones, approximately 80% of them detected once, and over 5.5% sits in the top ten. Material for sequencing was peripheral blood. The source of these receptors is a woman aged 60-75 years with active or convalescent COVID-19.

This rearrangement joins TRBV5-4 to TRBJ1-2; D perhaps matches TRBD1 (5 bases). The germline V gene encodes CDR1 SGHNT and CDR2 YYREEE (reference sequence). This CDR3 is 13 amino acids long. V was clipped by 4 bases and J by 7 bases, with 14 bases between them. CDR3 loop: CASSPGGRSGYTF. The DNA of the CDR3 is TGTGCCAGCAGCCCTGGGGGGAGGAGTGGCTACACCTTC.

The chain's CDR3 is CASSPRGDYSNQPQHF. The CDR3 nucleotides read TGTGCCAGCAGCCCCCGAGGAGATTATAGCAATCAGCCCCAGCATTTT. The chain is built from TRBV28 and TRBJ1-5; D gene uncertain. The CDR3 has 16 residues. CDR1 is MDHEN, CDR2 SYDVKM, per germline. Trimming took 6 bases from V and 0 from J, leaving 15 bases between them.

The rearrangement joins TRBV5-1 to TRBJ2-6; D may be TRBD1 (5 bases). Per germline, CDR1 SGHRS and CDR2 YFSETQ. Trimming left V 0 bases short and J 0 bases short, with 7 bases between. There are 16 residues in the CDR3. In DNA form, the CDR3 reads TGCGCCAGCAGCTTGGACAGGAACTCTGGGGCCAACGTCCTGACTTTC. Translated: CASSLDRNSGANVLTF.

V usage is TRBV13 and J usage is TRBJ2-7; 12 bases match TRBD1. The CDR3 has 15 amino acids. CDR1 PRHDT and CDR2 FYEKMQ come from the germline V gene (reference sequence). V lost 5 bases, J lost 4 bases, and 6 bases stayed unmatched. The CDR3 protein is CASSPGQGALYEQYF. CDR3 nucleotide sequence: TGTGCCAGCAGCCCGGGACAGGGGGCTTTGTACGAGCAGTACTTC.

The chain uses TRBV7-8 and TRBJ2-3; a weak D match, TRBD2 (7 bases). Trimming took off 4 bases at V and 3 bases at J, with 17 bases between the two ends. Germline V gene lookup returns CDR1 SGHVS and CDR2 FQNEAQ. The CDR3 spans 16 residues. The chain's CDR3 is CASSSSTSRGTDTQYF. CDR3 nucleotides: TGTGCCAGCAGCTCCTCGACTAGCAGGGGTACAGATACGCAGTATTTT.

The chain recombines TRBV15 with TRBJ2-6; no firm D call. Trimming removed 6 bases from V and 1 base from J, with 7 bases in between. CDR1 LNHNV and CDR2 YYDKDF come from the germline V gene (reference sequence). This CDR3 is 14 amino acids long. DNA for the CDR3: TGTGCCACCAGGCCGGAGTCTGGGGCCAACGTCCTGACTTTC. Its protein product is CATRPESGANVLTF.

The rearrangement uses TRBV6-5 and TRBJ2-5; a possible D gene is TRBD2 (5 bases). The germline V gene encodes CDR1 MNHEY and CDR2 SVGAGI. V was shortened by 8 bases and J by 5 bases, with 18 bases between the two germline ends. CDR3 size: 14 residues. This CDR3 reads CASARGSSVETQYF. In DNA, the CDR3 is TGTGCCAGCGCCCGAGGGTCTTCAGTGGAGACCCAGTACTTC.